This passage covers 3 T cell receptor beta chains from one sample sequenced in a study of T-cell reconstitution after alpha-beta-depleted transplantation in children. Using unique molecular identifiers, the investigators prepared the TCRbeta library. One entry per CDR3 protein results from TCRdb running MiXCR on the PCR reads. The sample contains about 640,000 distinct CDR3 sequences, 16% of which appear only once. The sample consisted of PBMCs from the stem cell graft donor, taken from the stem cell graft. The receptor set was obtained from a human donor who donated a stem cell graft to a child with acute myeloid leukemia.

The chain joins TRBV20-1 to TRBJ1-1; D is possibly TRBD1 (6 bases). Trimming removed 0 bases from V and 4 bases from J, with 15 bases in between. The CDR3 runs 15 residues. Germline V gene sequence: CDR1 DFQATT, CDR2 SNEGSKA (reference sequence). The CDR3: CSARDIGGPSTEAFF. For the CDR3, the DNA is TGCAGTGCTAGAGATATTGGGGGGCCTAGCACTGAAGCTTTCTTT.

A few counts support this clonotype. The V gene is TRBV29-1, the J gene TRBJ2-3, with D maybe TRBD1 (5 bases). Germline V gene sequence: CDR1 SQVTM, CDR2 ANQGSEA. With 3 bases removed from V and 3 bases from J, the gap between germline ends came to 7 bases. The CDR3 extends over 12 amino acids. CDR3 loop: CSVDDRTDTQYF. In nucleotides, the CDR3 is TGCAGCGTTGACGACAGAACAGATACGCAGTATTTT.

The gene calls are TRBV6-1 and TRBJ2-7, with D possibly called TRBD1 or TRBD2 (5 bases each). The CDR3 covers 14 residues. V lost 2 bases, J lost 4 bases, and 12 bases lay in between. The germline CDR1 and CDR2 sequences are MNHNS and SASEGT. Here the CDR3 DNA reads TGTGCCAGCAGTGAAAGCGGCAGGGTATACGAGCAGTACTTC. This sequence encodes CASSESGRVYEQYF.